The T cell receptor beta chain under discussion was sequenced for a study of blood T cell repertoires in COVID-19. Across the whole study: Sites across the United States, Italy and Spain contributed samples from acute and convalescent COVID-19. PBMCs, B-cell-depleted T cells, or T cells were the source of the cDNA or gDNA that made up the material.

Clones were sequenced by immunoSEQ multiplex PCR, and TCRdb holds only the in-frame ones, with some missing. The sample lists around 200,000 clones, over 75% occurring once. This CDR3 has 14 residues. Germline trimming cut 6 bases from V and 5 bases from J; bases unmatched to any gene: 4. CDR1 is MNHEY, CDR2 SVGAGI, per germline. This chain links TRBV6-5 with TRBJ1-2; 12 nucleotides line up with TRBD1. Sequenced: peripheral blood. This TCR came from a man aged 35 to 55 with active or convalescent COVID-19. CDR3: CASSRDRGRYGYTF. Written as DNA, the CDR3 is TGTGCCAGCAGCCGGGACAGGGGGCGTTATGGCTACACCTTC.